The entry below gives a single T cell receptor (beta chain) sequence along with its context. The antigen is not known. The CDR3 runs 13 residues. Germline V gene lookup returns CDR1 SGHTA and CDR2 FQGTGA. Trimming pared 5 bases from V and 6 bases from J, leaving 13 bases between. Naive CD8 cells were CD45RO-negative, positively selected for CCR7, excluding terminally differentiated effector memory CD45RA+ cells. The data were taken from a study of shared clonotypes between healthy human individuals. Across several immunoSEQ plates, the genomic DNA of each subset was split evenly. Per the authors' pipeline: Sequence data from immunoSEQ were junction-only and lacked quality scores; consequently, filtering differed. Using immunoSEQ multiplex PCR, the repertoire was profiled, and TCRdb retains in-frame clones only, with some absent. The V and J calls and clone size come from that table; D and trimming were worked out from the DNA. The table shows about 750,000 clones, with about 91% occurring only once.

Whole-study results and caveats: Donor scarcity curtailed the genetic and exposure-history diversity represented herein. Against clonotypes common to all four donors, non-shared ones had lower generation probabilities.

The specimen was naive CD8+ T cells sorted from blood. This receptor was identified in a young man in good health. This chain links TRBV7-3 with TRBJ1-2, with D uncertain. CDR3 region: CASSPIGEDGYTF. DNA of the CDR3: TGTGCCAGCAGCCCCATCGGGGAGGATGGCTACACCTTC.